Described below is a single T cell receptor beta chain sequence and its context. This specimen belongs to a study of T cell responses to AZD1222 COVID-19 vaccine. Measured with immunoSEQ multiplex PCR; TCRdb has only the in-frame clones, and not every one. The table records 100,000 to 110,000 clones, about 83% of them present only once. Looked up from germline, CDR1 is LGHNA and CDR2 is YSLEER. J was trimmed by 9 bases and V by 5 bases; bases with no gene match: 7. This CDR3 spans 15 amino acids. This receptor was identified in an adult in good health. V and J are TRBV4-3 and TRBJ2-1, with TRBD2 identical over 13 bases. Material: peripheral blood, obtained on day 0 of AZD1222 vaccination. The CDR3: CASSLTSGRAGEQFF. The CDR3 bases are TGCGCCAGCAGCTTAACTAGCGGGAGGGCCGGTGAGCAGTTCTTC.